This TCR beta chain was recorded in a study of T cells in Graves' hyperthyroidism and ophthalmopathy. Using RNA transcripts as the source, TCR beta CDR3 regions were amplified. First-round RT-PCR of the TCR CDR3 relied on the HTBI primer set. Each CDR3 protein gets one entry after TCRdb re-called the multiplex PCR reads with MiXCR. The sample records about 640,000 distinct CDR3 sequences, around 21% being singletons. This clonotype has at least ten counts. This CDR3 is built from 13 residues. Germline V gives CDR1 MDHEN, CDR2 SYDVKM. Trimming left V 3 bases short and J 10 bases short, with 15 bases between.

Sequenced input: blood. The V gene is TRBV28, the J gene TRBJ1-1, with TRBD1 as a possible D gene (6 bases). The TCR was taken from a man aged 25-45 years with Graves' ophthalmopathy. CDR3 loop: CASSFQGLDRAFF. CDR3 in DNA: TGTGCCAGCAGTTTTCAGGGGCTGGATAGAGCTTTCTTT.